This T cell receptor beta chain was identified during a study of cytomegalovirus exposure and HLA in healthy donors. Per the germline V gene, CDR1 is SSHAT and CDR2 is FNYEAQ (reference sequence). The length of the CDR3 is 14 residues. Of note for this clone: Germline is not matched at one junction end, which may reflect a read error.

In the PCR, 60 Vbeta and 13 Jbeta primers were used. Assay: immunoSEQ multiplex PCR; the TCRdb copy retains only in-frame clones and omits some. The table lists around 130,000 clones, less than 75% of them singletons. The sample consisted of PBMCs. V usage is TRBV7-7 and J usage is TRBJ2-7; D might be TRBD1 (6 bases). The clonotype comes from a woman in her thirties or forties in good health and CMV-seropositive. CDR3 residues: CASSRGITGCEQYF. The CDR3 DNA reads TGTGCTAGCAGCCGCGGCATCACAGGGTGCGAGCAGTACTTC.